A single sample is the source of the 32 T cell receptor beta chains below, sequenced in a study of T-cell reconstitution after alpha-beta-depleted transplantation in children. Unique molecular identifiers were used to barcode this TCRbeta library. TCRdb itself ran the PCR reads through MiXCR, one entry per CDR3 protein. Of more than 400,000 distinct CDR3 sequences listed, around 46% are singletons. The sample here was PBMCs, taken before TCRalphabeta/CD19-depleted stem cell transplant. The receptors stem from a girl aged 2 to 9 with aplastic anemia, due to receive a stem cell transplant.

The table lists this clonotype with a few counts. The rearrangement uses TRBV7-2 and TRBJ2-5; TRBD1 might be the D (5 bases). The CDR3 sequence is 14 residues long. Germline V gene lookup returns CDR1 SGHTA and CDR2 FQGNSA. V was cut by 1 base and J by 5 bases, with 11 bases left in between. The CDR3 region is CASSLDRGSETQYF. The CDR3 nucleotides read TGTGCCAGCAGCTTAGATAGGGGAAGCGAGACCCAGTACTTC.

This sequence joins TRBV4-3 and TRBJ1-1; tentative D call: TRBD1 (5 bases). CDR1 and CDR2 (germline): LGHNA, YSLEER. The V end lost 0 bases, the J end lost 8 bases, and 19 bases lay between the germline ends. There are 16 residues in the CDR3. For the CDR3, the DNA is TGCGCCAGCAGCCAAGATCGAAACAGGCGCCTCGCAGAAGCTTTCTTT. It is translated as CASSQDRNRRLAEAFF.

Ten or more counts support this clonotype. The V and J genes are TRBV28 and TRBJ2-2; D is uncertain. This CDR3 is built from 14 residues. The ends were cut back, 1 base at V and 4 bases at J, with 7 bases in the middle. The germline V gene encodes CDR1 MDHEN and CDR2 SYDVKM. The DNA for the CDR3 is TGTGCCAGCAGTTTATTATCGGGCACCGGGGAGCTGTTTTTT. This encodes CASSLLSGTGELFF.

The rearrangement joins TRBV5-1 to TRBJ2-1; the D gene is possibly TRBD2 (6 bases). The V end was cut by 4 bases, the J end by 4 bases, with 15 bases between. The length of the CDR3 is 15 residues. Germline V lookup: CDR1 SGHRS, CDR2 YFSETQ. The chain's CDR3 is CASSPRGGDYNEQFF. CDR3 coding DNA: TGCGCCAGCAGCCCTCGAGGCGGGGATTACAATGAGCAGTTCTTC.

This chain joins TRBV5-8 and TRBJ1-2; D perhaps matches TRBD1 (6 bases). CDR3 length: 16 amino acids. V was pared by 1 base and J by 3 bases, with 16 bases between. Germline assignment: CDR1 SGHTS and CDR2 YDEGEE. CDR3 loop: CASSLSPRGVDYGYTF. CDR3 bases: TGTGCCAGCAGCTTGTCCCCCAGGGGAGTGGACTATGGCTACACCTTC.

The chain employs TRBV5-6 and TRBJ1-5, with no clear D. The ends were cut back, 1 base at V and 4 bases at J, with 6 bases in the middle. CDR1 and CDR2 from the germline V gene are SGHDT and YYEEEE. There are 13 residues in the CDR3. In DNA, the CDR3 is TGTGCCAGCAGCTTGTACCAGAATCAGCCCCAGCATTTT. It specifies CASSLYQNQPQHF.

This clonotype was detected many times. The CDR3 spells CASSRTLTGGGETQYF. The CDR3 bases are TGTGCCAGCAGTCGGACTCTGACAGGGGGCGGAGAGACCCAGTACTTC. The chain uses TRBV6-1 and TRBJ2-5; 10 bases match TRBD1. The CDR3 consists of 16 residues. Germline CDR1 MNHNS, CDR2 SASEGT. The V and J ends lost 5 bases and 4 bases, in that order; junction bases with no gene match: 10.

The chain joins TRBV20-1 to TRBJ1-5; D possibly corresponds to TRBD1 (6 bases). Per the germline V gene, CDR1 is DFQATT and CDR2 is SNEGSKA (reference sequence). Trimming removed 6 bases at V and 8 bases at J, with 14 bases between. The CDR3 runs 12 residues. Here the CDR3 reads CSAQSGGEPQHF. DNA of the CDR3: TGCAGTGCCCAGTCGGGGGGCGAGCCCCAGCATTTT.

This chain connects TRBV15 to TRBJ2-3; tentatively, D is TRBD1 or TRBD2 (11 bases each). Per the germline V gene, CDR1 is LNHNV and CDR2 is YYDKDF (reference sequence). Between the trimmed V and J ends, which lost 1 base and 0 bases, there was a span of 29 bases. CDR3 length: 22 residues. CDR3 region: CATSRVGTGGQTSGKSTDTQYF. CDR3 DNA sequence: TGTGCCACCAGCAGAGTCGGGACAGGGGGTCAGACTAGCGGGAAGAGCACAGATACGCAGTATTTT.

A note on this clonotype: A much larger clone lies a single base off, so this may be a read error. The chain links TRBV27 to TRBJ2-7, with a tentative D call TRBD1 (6 bases). Germline lookup yields CDR1 MNHEY and CDR2 SMNVEV (reference sequence). This CDR3 is built from 14 residues. CDR3 coding DNA: TGTGCCAGCAGTACCGGGACAAGCTCCTACGAGCAGTCCTTC. Translated, it gives CASSTGTSSYEQSF.

This clonotype appeared a few times. The J gene is TRBJ2-7, the V gene TRBV20-1; D ambiguous. The germline gives CDR1 DFQATT, CDR2 SNEGSKA (reference sequence). Trimming cost V 3 bases and J 3 bases, with 9 bases left between them. The length of the CDR3 is 12 residues. In DNA, the CDR3 is TGCAGTGCTAGTTTACGAGACTACGAGCAGTACTTC. Its translation: CSASLRDYEQYF.

The chain couples TRBV6-1 to TRBJ1-4; D may be TRBD1 (5 bases). Trimming cost V 5 bases and J 4 bases, with 8 bases left between them. CDR1 is MNHNS and CDR2 is SASEGT in the germline V gene. The CDR3 length is 13 residues. The CDR3, as DNA: TGTGCCAGCAGTCTGACAGTTAATGAAAAACTGTTTTTT. Its translation is CASSLTVNEKLFF.

This clonotype was recorded many times. The rearrangement links TRBV29-1 to TRBJ2-5; D might be TRBD2 (5 bases). The germline CDR1 and CDR2 sequences are SQVTM and ANQGSEA. V was pared by 4 bases and J by 4 bases, with 10 bases between. The CDR3 is made up of 12 amino acids. CDR3 loop: CSVGERRETQYF. The CDR3 DNA follows: TGCAGCGTTGGGGAGCGACGAGAGACCCAGTACTTC.

This chain uses TRBV20-1 with TRBJ2-1; tentative D call: TRBD2 (6 bases). From germline, CDR1 is DFQATT and CDR2 SNEGSKA (reference sequence). The V and J ends lost 5 bases and 3 bases respectively, with 14 bases between them. The CDR3 runs 14 residues. The CDR3 sequence is CSADNSGYYNEQFF. The CDR3 coding sequence is TGCAGTGCTGACAATAGCGGTTACTACAATGAGCAGTTCTTC.

The chain carries TRBV4-1 and TRBJ2-1, with 8 bases aligning to TRBD1. The V and J ends lost 2 bases and 9 bases, in that order; junction bases with no gene match: 3. The CDR3 has 13 residues. The germline gives CDR1 MGHRA, CDR2 YSYEKL. Here the CDR3 reads CASSQQGAVEQFF. For the CDR3, the DNA is TGCGCCAGCAGCCAACAGGGGGCCGTTGAGCAGTTCTTC.

As regards this clonotype: A read error may produce the germline difference seen at one junction end. This chain connects TRBV29-1 to TRBJ2-1, with TRBD1 matching 8 bases. CDR3 size: 9 residues. Germline assignment: CDR1 SQVTM and CDR2 ANQGSEA. The CDR3 sequence: CSVGEQGVF. The CDR3 DNA is TGCAGCGTTGGCGAACAGGGGGTCTTC.

In its sample, this clonotype was seen a few times. This chain links TRBV10-3 with TRBJ2-5; tentative D call: TRBD2 (6 bases). Germline V CDR1 and CDR2: ENHRY, SYGVKD. Between the trimmed V and J ends, which lost 3 bases and 5 bases, there was a span of 13 bases. This CDR3 is built from 14 residues. The CDR3 nucleotides are TGTGCCATCAGTGACCTCTGGGGGAGGGAGACCCAGTACTTC. Translated: CAISDLWGRETQYF.

In this sample, this clonotype turned up many times. The genes are TRBV11-2 and TRBJ2-2; D uncertain. The V gene's germline CDR1 is SGHAT and CDR2 FQNNGV. V lost 3 bases, J lost 5 bases, and 10 bases lay in between. The CDR3 spans 14 residues. CDR3 DNA sequence: TGTGCCAGCAGCTTGGAGCCAGGAACCGGGGAGCTGTTTTTT. It yields the protein CASSLEPGTGELFF.

This clonotype has ten or more counts. This chain uses TRBV2 with TRBJ2-1; possible D gene TRBD1, 6 bases. Trimming cost V 3 bases and J 6 bases, with 6 bases left between them. CDR3 size: 12 residues. The germline CDR1 and CDR2 sequences are SNHLY and FYNNEI. Written as DNA, the CDR3 is TGTGCCAGCAGTGACAGGGGCAATGAGCAGTTCTTC. This codes for CASSDRGNEQFF.

The chain uses TRBV28 and TRBJ1-4, with D unclear. Trimming cost V 3 bases and J 3 bases, with 17 bases left between them. CDR1 and CDR2 from the germline V gene are MDHEN and SYDVKM. The CDR3 spans 17 residues. The CDR3 loop is CASSLEKGAGANEKLFF. The CDR3 coding sequence is TGTGCCAGCAGTTTGGAAAAAGGAGCGGGAGCTAATGAAAAACTGTTTTTT.

This clonotype has only a few counts. The chain uses TRBV7-9 and TRBJ1-5, with 9 positions matching TRBD1. This CDR3 comprises 14 residues. Per germline, CDR1 SEHNR and CDR2 FQNEAQ (reference sequence). Trimming took 5 bases from V and 4 from J; bases not matched to a gene: 3. CDR3 amino acids: CASSDGTGNQPQHF. The CDR3 region has the DNA TGTGCCAGCAGCGATGGGACAGGGAATCAGCCCCAGCATTTT.

This clonotype was observed at least ten times. The J gene is TRBJ2-1, the V gene TRBV20-1, with D possibly matching TRBD2 (6 bases). The V end was cut by 6 bases, the J end by 0 bases, with 15 bases between. The V gene's germline CDR1 is DFQATT and CDR2 SNEGSKA (reference sequence). The CDR3 spans 15 residues. CDR3 residues: CSAFLRDLSYNEQFF. As DNA, the CDR3 is TGCAGTGCCTTTTTGCGGGACCTCTCCTACAATGAGCAGTTCTTC.

A few counts support this clonotype. The chain recombines TRBV3-1 with TRBJ2-3; 9 nucleotides match TRBD2. Losses at the gene ends were 0 bases for V and 6 bases for J; bases not matched to a gene: 7. Germline V lookup: CDR1 LGHDT, CDR2 YNNKEL (reference sequence). This CDR3 has 16 amino acids. The CDR3 spells CASSQDYGGRADTQYF. The DNA for the CDR3 is TGTGCCAGCAGCCAAGATTACGGCGGGAGGGCGGATACGCAGTATTTT.

Note on this clonotype: At one end the junction does not follow the germline gene, possibly because of a read error. This chain connects TRBV20-1 to TRBJ2-1; TRBD1 aligns across 7 bases. The CDR3 covers 12 residues. Germline V gene data show CDR1 as DFQATT and CDR2 as SNEGSKA (reference sequence). DNA of the CDR3: TGCAGTGCTAGTCTCCGGGACAGCTTTCAGCTCTTC. It codes for CSASLRDSFQLF.

This clonotype has at least ten counts. The chain uses TRBV29-1 and TRBJ2-1; 7 bases line up with TRBD2. CDR3 size: 14 residues. V lost 6 bases and J lost 5; bases outside the gene matches: 10. Per the germline V gene, CDR1 is SQVTM and CDR2 is ANQGSEA. The CDR3 loop is CSVLSGNLNNEQFF. The CDR3 nucleotides read TGCAGCGTCTTAAGCGGGAACCTTAACAATGAGCAGTTCTTC.

There are a few counts of this clonotype. The rearrangement links TRBV20-1 to TRBJ2-3; TRBD2 agrees at 8 bases. The CDR3 contains 14 residues. Trimming took 5 bases from V and 2 from J; bases not matched to a gene: 6. Germline V gene lookup returns CDR1 DFQATT and CDR2 SNEGSKA (reference sequence). The CDR3 reads CSAAGTRFTDTQYF. CDR3 coding DNA: TGCAGTGCTGCCGGGACTAGATTCACAGATACGCAGTATTTT.

This clonotype was found many times. The V and J genes are TRBV10-2 and TRBJ2-7; TRBD1 is a possible D gene (5 bases). The CDR3 has 13 amino acids. Trimming left V 4 bases short and J 0 bases short, with 7 bases between. Germline loops: CDR1 WSHSY, CDR2 SAAADI. In DNA, the CDR3 is TGCGCCAGCAGTGGACAGCGCTCCTACGAGCAGTACTTC. Translating it yields CASSGQRSYEQYF.

This sequence joins TRBV5-1 and TRBJ2-7; 8 bases line up with TRBD1. CDR1 and CDR2 (germline): SGHRS, YFSETQ. V gave up 4 bases and J gave up 3 bases; unmatched junction bases: 12. This CDR3 has 16 residues. As DNA, the CDR3 is TGCGCCAGCAGCAGACAGGGGTACGACGGTGGCTACGAGCAGTACTTC. Its translation: CASSRQGYDGGYEQYF.

This clonotype was recorded many times. This rearrangement joins TRBV7-9 to TRBJ1-1; 8 bases are shared with TRBD1. CDR1 and CDR2 (germline): SEHNR, FQNEAQ (reference sequence). V lost 5 bases and J lost 6; bases outside the gene matches: 8. The CDR3 loop spans 14 amino acids. CDR3: CASSPRRGPPEAFF. The DNA for the CDR3 is TGTGCCAGCAGCCCTCGCAGGGGGCCCCCTGAAGCTTTCTTT. Full variable domain (remainder filled in from reference TRBV7-9 and TRBJ1-1): DTGVSQNPRHKITKRGQNVTFRCDPISEHNRLYWYRQTLGQGPEFLTYFQNEAQLEKSRLLSDRFSAERPKGSFSTLEIQRTEQGDSAMYLCASSPRRGPPEAFFGQGTRLTVV.

The chain joins TRBV7-9 to TRBJ2-5; D possibly corresponds to TRBD1 (6 bases). CDR1 is SEHNR, CDR2 FQNEAQ, per germline (reference sequence). CDR3 length: 15 amino acids. The V and J ends lost 1 base and 7 bases respectively, with 16 bases between them. The CDR3, as DNA: TGTGCCAGCAGCTTAGACGTCTACAGGGCGGGGACCCAGTACTTC. It encodes CASSLDVYRAGTQYF.

This chain uses TRBV7-8 with TRBJ2-7; D perhaps matches TRBD1 (6 bases). The CDR3 loop spans 16 amino acids. Trimming took 3 bases from V and 3 from J, leaving 18 bases between them. The germline V gene has CDR1 SGHVS and CDR2 FQNEAQ. The CDR3 region is CASSFLRDRLVYEQYF. The CDR3 DNA reads as TGTGCCAGCAGCTTCCTACGAGACAGGCTCGTCTACGAGCAGTACTTC.

This clonotype was detected only a few times. The chain uses TRBV11-2 and TRBJ2-7; no clear D gene. Trimming removed 1 base from V and 6 bases from J, with 7 bases in between. Germline-derived CDR1 and CDR2 are SGHAT and FQNNGV. The CDR3 runs 12 residues. CDR3 bases: TGTGCCAGCAGCTTAGTTATTGGCGAGCAGTACTTC. This sequence encodes CASSLVIGEQYF. Full variable domain (rest looked up from reference TRBV11-2 and TRBJ2-7): EAGVAQSPRYKIIEKRQSVAFWCNPISGHATLYWYQQILGQGPKLLIQFQNNGVVDDSQLPKDRFSAERLKGVDSTLKIQPAKLEDSAVYLCASSLVIGEQYFGPGTRLTVT.